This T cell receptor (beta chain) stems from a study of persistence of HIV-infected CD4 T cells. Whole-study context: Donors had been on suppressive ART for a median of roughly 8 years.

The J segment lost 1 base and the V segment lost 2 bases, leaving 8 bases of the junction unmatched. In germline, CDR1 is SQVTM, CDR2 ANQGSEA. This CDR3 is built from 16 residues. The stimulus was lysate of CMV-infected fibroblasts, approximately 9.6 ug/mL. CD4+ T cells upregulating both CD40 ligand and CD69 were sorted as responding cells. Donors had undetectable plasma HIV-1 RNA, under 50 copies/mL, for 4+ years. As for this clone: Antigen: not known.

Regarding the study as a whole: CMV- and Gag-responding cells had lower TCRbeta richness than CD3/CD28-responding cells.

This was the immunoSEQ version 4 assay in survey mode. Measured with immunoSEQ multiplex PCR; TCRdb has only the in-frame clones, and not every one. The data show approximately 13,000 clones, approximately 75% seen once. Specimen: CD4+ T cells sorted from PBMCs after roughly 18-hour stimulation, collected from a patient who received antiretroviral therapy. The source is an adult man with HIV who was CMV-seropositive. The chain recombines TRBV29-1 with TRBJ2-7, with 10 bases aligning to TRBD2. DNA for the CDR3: TGCAGCGTTGAAATAGCGGGGGGCCTGAGATCCTACGAGCAGTACTTC. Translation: CSVEIAGGLRSYEQYF.